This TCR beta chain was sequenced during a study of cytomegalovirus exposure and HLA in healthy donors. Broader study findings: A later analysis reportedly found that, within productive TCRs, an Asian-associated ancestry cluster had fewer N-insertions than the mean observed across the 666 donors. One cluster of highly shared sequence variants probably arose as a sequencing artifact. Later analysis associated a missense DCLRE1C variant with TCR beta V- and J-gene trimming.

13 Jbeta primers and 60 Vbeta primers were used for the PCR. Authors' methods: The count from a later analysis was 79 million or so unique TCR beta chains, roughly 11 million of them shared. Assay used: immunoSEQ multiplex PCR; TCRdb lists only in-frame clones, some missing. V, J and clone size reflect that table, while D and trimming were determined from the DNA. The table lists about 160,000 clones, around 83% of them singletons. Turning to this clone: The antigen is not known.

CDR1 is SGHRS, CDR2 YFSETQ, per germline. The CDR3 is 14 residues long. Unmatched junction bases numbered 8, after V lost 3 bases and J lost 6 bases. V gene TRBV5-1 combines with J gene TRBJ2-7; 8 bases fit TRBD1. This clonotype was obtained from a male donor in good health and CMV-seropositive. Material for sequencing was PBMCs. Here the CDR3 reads CASSWRQGFGEQYF. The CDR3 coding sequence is TGCGCCAGCAGCTGGAGACAGGGGTTCGGCGAGCAGTACTTC. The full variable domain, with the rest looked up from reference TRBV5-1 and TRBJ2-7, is KAGVTQTPRYLIKTRGQQVTLSCSPISGHRSVSWYQQTPGQGLQFLFEYFSETQRNKGNFPGRFSGRQFSNSRSEMNVSTLELGDSALYLCASSWRQGFGEQYFGPGTRLTVT.